These 28 T cell receptor beta chains share one sample of origin, sequenced in a study of T cells in Graves' hyperthyroidism and ophthalmopathy. Amplified TCR beta CDR3 regions derived from RNA transcripts. Using the HTBI primer set, a first-round RT-PCR was run on the TCR CDR3. MiXCR, applied by TCRdb to the multiplex PCR reads, yields one record per CDR3 protein. In the table there are a few hundred thousand distinct CDR3 sequences, about 15% of which are singletons. What was sequenced was blood. These receptor sequences come from a young woman with Graves' hyperthyroidism.

This clonotype was detected many times. This chain uses TRBV28 with TRBJ2-7; 13 bases map to TRBD2. The CDR3 runs to 16 residues. J gave up 6 bases and V 6 bases, and 11 bases lay outside the gene matches. The germline gives CDR1 MDHEN, CDR2 SYDVKM. The CDR3 DNA reads as TGTGCCAGCAGCTTTTTTGGGACTAGCGGGATTCCCGAGCAGTACTTC. The encoded protein is CASSFFGTSGIPEQYF.

This clonotype was seen a few times. This chain uses TRBV6-5 with TRBJ2-5; perhaps TRBD2 as D (5 bases). There are 15 residues in the CDR3. V gave up 0 bases and J gave up 5 bases, with 13 bases separating them. Per germline, CDR1 MNHEY and CDR2 SVGAGI. CDR3 nucleotides: TGTGCCAGCAGTTACTCGTCGGAGCGAGGGGAGACCCAGTACTTC. Amino acids: CASSYSSERGETQYF.

This clonotype has ten or more counts. The chain is built from TRBV3-1 and TRBJ2-7, with D perhaps TRBD2 (5 bases). Trimming took 0 bases from V and 3 from J, leaving 15 bases between them. CDR1 is LGHDT, CDR2 YNNKEL, per germline (reference sequence). The CDR3 is 16 amino acids. The CDR3 here is CASSQDRSGTLYEQYF. The CDR3 DNA is TGTGCCAGCAGCCAAGACAGGAGCGGCACCCTCTACGAGCAGTACTTC.

The chain is built from TRBV27 and TRBJ2-3, with TRBD2 identical over 12 bases. J was trimmed by 1 base and V by 10 bases; bases with no gene match: 12. CDR1 MNHEY and CDR2 SMNVEV come from the germline V gene (reference sequence). The CDR3 sequence is 17 residues long. DNA of the CDR3: TGTGCCATCCTCCCGACTAGCGGGAGAAGTCGCACAGATACGCAGTATTTT. Translating it yields CAILPTSGRSRTDTQYF.

This clonotype was picked up a small number of times. The chain carries TRBV3-1 and TRBJ2-1; D uncertain. This CDR3 contains 14 residues. Germline V gives CDR1 LGHDT, CDR2 YNNKEL (reference sequence). With 8 bases removed from V and 7 bases from J, the gap between germline ends came to 18 bases. The CDR3 sequence: CASDSGPKGNEQFF. CDR3 DNA: TGTGCCAGCGATTCAGGACCCAAGGGTAATGAGCAGTTCTTC.

This clonotype came up a few times. The rearrangement uses TRBV6-2 or TRBV6-3 and TRBJ2-5; no reliable D call. V lost 8 bases and J 9 bases, leaving 19 bases between the germline ends. In germline, CDR1 is MNHEY, CDR2 SVGEGT. The CDR3 has 13 residues. The CDR3 region is CASGPENQVPQYF. The CDR3 DNA reads as TGTGCCAGCGGTCCGGAAAACCAGGTTCCCCAGTACTTC.

The chain employs TRBV7-9 and TRBJ2-1; D may be TRBD2 (6 bases). Germline CDR1 and CDR2: SEHNR and FQNEAQ (reference sequence). This CDR3 contains 15 residues. V was shortened by 1 base and J by 1 base, with 8 bases between the two germline ends. Written as DNA, the CDR3 is TGTGCCAGCAGCTTAGGCGGGAAATCCTACAATGAGCAGTTCTTC. Protein: CASSLGGKSYNEQFF.

This clonotype was counted between two and nine times. This sequence joins TRBV20-1 and TRBJ2-2; TRBD1 agrees at 9 bases. The CDR3 has 14 amino acids. CDR1 is DFQATT and CDR2 is SNEGSKA in the germline V gene (reference sequence). J lost 5 bases, V lost 6 bases, and 7 bases had no gene match. CDR3 region: CSAGTGTVTGELFF. The CDR3 DNA is TGCAGTGCGGGGACAGGGACGGTGACCGGGGAGCTGTTTTTT.

This clonotype was recorded many times. The V and J genes are TRBV30 and TRBJ2-5; TRBD2 aligns across 12 bases. The germline gives CDR1 GTSNPN, CDR2 SVGIG (reference sequence). The CDR3 loop spans 14 amino acids. V lost 2 bases and J lost 4; bases outside the gene matches: 2. DNA for the CDR3: TGTGCCTGGAGTCTAGCGGGAGGGTCAGAGACCCAGTACTTC. Translating it yields CAWSLAGGSETQYF.

This clonotype was counted a few times. The rearrangement uses TRBV20-1 and TRBJ2-2, with D possibly being TRBD2 (6 bases). The CDR3 totals 18 residues. Between the trimmed V and J ends, which lost 0 bases and 1 base, there was a span of 18 bases. The germline CDR1 and CDR2 sequences are DFQATT and SNEGSKA (reference sequence). CDR3 region: CSARDMLRDGRNTGELFF. CDR3 DNA sequence: TGCAGTGCTAGAGATATGTTGCGGGACGGGAGGAACACCGGGGAGCTGTTTTTT.

J is TRBJ2-1 and V is TRBV29-1; TRBD2 matches 13 bases. The CDR3 spans 14 residues. The V gene end was trimmed by 1 base and the J gene end by 9 bases; junction bases not matched to a gene: 3. In germline, CDR1 is SQVTM, CDR2 ANQGSEA. CDR3 DNA: TGCAGCGTTGAAGGGACTAGCGGGAGAAGTGAGCAGTTCTTC. Its translation is CSVEGTSGRSEQFF.

This clonotype was detected only a few times. The chain combines TRBV4-1 with TRBJ2-7, with D perhaps matching TRBD2 (5 bases). The CDR3 runs to 16 residues. Germline CDR1 MGHRA, CDR2 YSYEKL. The germline V and J ends were trimmed by 0 bases and 4 bases, with 16 bases remaining between them. CDR3 sequence (DNA): TGCGCCAGCAGCCAAGATAAGGCGGCGCGGGTTTACGAGCAGTACTTC. The encoded protein is CASSQDKAARVYEQYF.

This clonotype has more than one count but fewer than ten. The V gene is TRBV29-1, the J gene TRBJ2-7; 8 bases line up with TRBD1. CDR1 is SQVTM and CDR2 is ANQGSEA in the germline V gene. V dropped 1 base and J dropped 3; count of bases not matched to a gene: 5. The CDR3 has 14 residues. The CDR3 here is CSVEVGQAGYEQYF. CDR3 nucleotide sequence: TGCAGCGTTGAAGTGGGACAGGCCGGCTACGAGCAGTACTTC.

This rearrangement joins TRBV20-1 to TRBJ2-2; 8 bases line up with TRBD1. The CDR3 runs to 14 residues. Germline V gene lookup returns CDR1 DFQATT and CDR2 SNEGSKA (reference sequence). Trimming cost V 6 bases and J 5 bases; bases outside gene matches: 8. The CDR3 bases are TGCAGTGCCTTGACAGGGGCGTTTACCGGGGAGCTGTTTTTT. The encoded protein is CSALTGAFTGELFF.

V gene TRBV2 combines with J gene TRBJ1-1, with D unclear. The CDR3 is 14 amino acids. The V end lost 5 bases, the J end lost 0 bases, and 10 bases lay between the germline ends. The germline V gene encodes CDR1 SNHLY and CDR2 FYNNEI. The CDR3 here is CASSRPTVNTEAFF. In nucleotides, the CDR3 is TGTGCCAGCAGTAGACCCACGGTGAACACTGAAGCTTTCTTT.

The chain employs TRBV6-5 and TRBJ2-7; 7 bases line up with TRBD1. V trimming: 1 base; J trimming: 5 bases; junction bases outside the gene matches: 11. The CDR3 is 16 residues long. Per the germline V gene, CDR1 is MNHEY and CDR2 is SVGAGI. CDR3 nucleotides: TGTGCCAGCAGTTACTACAGGGGATTTAGCGACAACGAGCAGTACTTC. The encoded protein is CASSYYRGFSDNEQYF.

Many counts were recorded for this clonotype. The CDR3 DNA reads TGTGCCTGGAGTTCAGGACAGTTGAACTATGGCTACACCTTC. Protein product: CAWSSGQLNYGYTF. J is TRBJ1-2 and V is TRBV30; tentatively, D is TRBD1 (6 bases). V lost 2 bases to trimming and J lost 2 bases, with 12 bases between them. CDR3 length equals 14 residues. The germline CDR1 and CDR2 sequences are GTSNPN and SVGIG (reference sequence).

The table lists this clonotype with a few counts. V usage is TRBV4-1 and J usage is TRBJ2-1; TRBD2 agrees at 10 bases. This CDR3 region has 17 residues. J lost 4 bases, V lost 2 bases, and 8 bases had no gene match. Germline CDR1 and CDR2: MGHRA and YSYEKL. The DNA of the CDR3 is TGCGCCAGCAGCCAACCACTAGGACTAGCGGAATACAATGAGCAGTTCTTC. It yields the protein CASSQPLGLAEYNEQFF.

This clonotype showed up many times. This chain joins TRBV7-9 and TRBJ1-5; D is unresolved. Trimming removed 3 bases from V and 5 bases from J, with 8 bases in between. In germline, CDR1 is SEHNR, CDR2 FQNEAQ (reference sequence). The CDR3 covers 13 residues. The CDR3 sequence is CASSLAWDQPQHF. The CDR3 nucleotides read TGTGCCAGCAGCTTGGCGTGGGATCAGCCCCAGCATTTT.

This clonotype occurred many times. V is TRBV10-3 and J is TRBJ2-3; 8 bases are a match to TRBD2. Germline lookup yields CDR1 ENHRY and CDR2 SYGVKD. CDR3 size: 19 residues. Trimming at V came to 0 bases and at J to 1 base, leaving 12 bases not matched to a gene. CDR3 coding DNA: TGTGCCATCAGTGAGTCGCGGGGTAGCGGGACCGGACGCACAGATACGCAGTATTTT. Translation gives CAISESRGSGTGRTDTQYF.

This clonotype was counted many times. The chain links TRBV20-1 to TRBJ1-1; 7 positions match TRBD1. The CDR3 length is 14 residues. The V gene end was trimmed by 2 bases and the J gene end by 8 bases; junction bases not matched to a gene: 11. The germline V gene has CDR1 DFQATT and CDR2 SNEGSKA (reference sequence). This CDR3 is CSARIRNRGLEAFF. The CDR3 nucleotides are TGCAGTGCTAGAATCAGAAACAGGGGATTAGAAGCTTTCTTT.

The chain carries TRBV7-2 and TRBJ2-7, with a possible D match to TRBD1 (6 bases). Germline V CDR1 and CDR2: SGHTA, FQGNSA. V lost 3 bases, J lost 5 bases, and 14 bases lay in between. This CDR3 has 14 amino acids. The CDR3 DNA follows: TGTGCCAGCAGCTTCTTAGGGGGTGGCGACGAGCAGTACTTC. It encodes CASSFLGGGDEQYF.

This clonotype was seen many times. V and J are TRBV7-9 and TRBJ2-5; D uncertain. V was trimmed by 8 bases and J by 2 bases, leaving 15 bases between them. CDR1 is SEHNR, CDR2 FQNEAQ, per germline (reference sequence). The CDR3 loop spans 14 amino acids. This CDR3 is CASAPGRTQETQYF. In DNA form, the CDR3 reads TGTGCCAGCGCCCCAGGACGGACGCAAGAGACCCAGTACTTC.

There are many counts of this clonotype. V usage is TRBV18 and J usage is TRBJ2-2; a weak D match, TRBD1 (6 bases). CDR3 length: 14 amino acids. Trimming left V 8 bases short and J 1 base short, with 11 bases between. The germline V gene encodes CDR1 KGHSH and CDR2 LQKENI. CDR3 DNA: TGTGCCAGCAGTCCGGGACAGAACACCGGGGAGCTGTTTTTT. The encoded protein is CASSPGQNTGELFF.

The chain couples TRBV11-1 to TRBJ2-7, with 7 bases fitting TRBD2. Looked up from germline, CDR1 is SGHAT and CDR2 is FQDESV (reference sequence). The V and J ends lost 7 bases and 2 bases, in that order; junction bases with no gene match: 5. CDR3 length: 13 amino acids. CDR3 residues: CASKAGPPYEQYF. The CDR3 coding sequence is TGTGCCAGCAAAGCGGGACCCCCCTACGAGCAGTACTTC. The whole variable domain, filled in from reference TRBV11-1 and TRBJ2-7, reads EAEVAQSPRYKITEKSQAVAFWCDPISGHATLYWYRQILGQGPELLVQFQDESVVDDSQLPKDRFSAERLKGVDSTLKIQPAELGDSAMYLCASKAGPPYEQYFGPGTRLTVT.

The V call is TRBV7-2, the J call TRBJ1-5; possibly TRBD1 for D (6 bases). The germline gives CDR1 SGHTA, CDR2 FQGNSA. V lost 2 bases to trimming and J lost 8 bases, with 13 bases between them. CDR3 length: 14 amino acids. The CDR3 DNA reads as TGTGCCAGCAGCTTATCGGGGGGGCTTAAGCCCCAGCATTTT. Encoded protein: CASSLSGGLKPQHF.

This clonotype was seen many times. J is TRBJ2-1 and V is TRBV5-6; D gene unclear. The V end was cut by 2 bases, the J end by 10 bases, with 10 bases between. This CDR3 is built from 12 residues. CDR1 and CDR2 from the germline V gene are SGHDT and YYEEEE. This chain's CDR3 is CASSFASGEQFF. The DNA of the CDR3 is TGTGCCAGCAGCTTTGCCTCAGGAGAGCAGTTCTTC.

This clonotype appeared a few times. The chain joins TRBV27 to TRBJ2-1, with 8 positions matching TRBD1. CDR3 length: 14 amino acids. Trimming removed 5 bases from V and 6 bases from J; junction bases left unmatched: 6. Looked up from germline, CDR1 is MNHEY and CDR2 is SMNVEV (reference sequence). Here the CDR3 DNA reads TGTGCCAGCAGTGACAGGGGTTATTCCAATGAGCAGTTCTTC. Its translation is CASSDRGYSNEQFF.